This T cell receptor beta chain was captured in a study of CD8+CD57+ T cells in acquired aplastic anemia. In the study overall: The study obtained an average of about 3.2 ug of DNA from sorted CD4+ and CD8+ cells.

With V trimmed by 2 bases and J by 5 bases, 4 bases remained unmatched. Germline lookup yields CDR1 SGHKS and CDR2 YYEKEE (reference sequence). The CDR3 runs 15 residues. Only patients with CD8+CD57+ cell expansion on flow cytometry were chosen for sequencing. This clonotype has at least ten counts. Genomic DNA served as template for TCR beta VDJ and CDR3 profiling. TCRdb reanalysed the reads using MiXCR and keeps one entry per CDR3 protein. The sample yields about 43,000 distinct CDR3 sequences, 63% seen once. The J gene is TRBJ1-4, the V gene TRBV5-5; 9 bases map to TRBD1. This TCR was sampled from a human donor with aplastic anemia. Source material: sorted CD4+, CD8+, or CD8+CD57+ T cells (not recorded which) from PBMCs. The CDR3 protein is CASSFRDRENEKLFF. CDR3 bases: TGTGCCAGCAGCTTCCGGGACAGGGAGAATGAAAAACTGTTTTTT.